This T cell receptor beta chain came from a study of Ad26.COV2.S vaccination and SARS-CoV-2 variants. TCRdb keeps only in-frame clones here, not all; method: immunoSEQ multiplex PCR. The data hold about 94,000 clones, with around 82% observed a single time. This clone was recorded at least ten times. The antigen is undetermined. Overall study findings and caveats: People who got the vaccine or the placebo had similar non-spike TCR breadth. It is possible that the TCR breadth and depth analyses underestimated the total T cell responses.

The V gene lost 0 bases and the J gene lost 1 base, with 10 bases spanning the gap. The V gene's germline CDR1 is GTSNPN and CDR2 SVGIG (reference sequence). The CDR3 runs to 14 residues. The chain links TRBV30 to TRBJ2-7; D might be TRBD1 or TRBD2, each matching 6 bases. The sequence derives from a human donor who had recovered from COVID-19. Specimen: peripheral blood, collected after recovery from COVID-19. The CDR3 loop reads CAWSVGGTSYEQYF. CDR3 in DNA: TGTGCCTGGAGTGTAGGGGGGACATCCTACGAGCAGTACTTC.